This T cell receptor beta chain appears in the sequencing data of a study of blood T cell repertoires in COVID-19 (dated by TCRdb to 2020 to 2022). Looking at the study overall: Collaborator samples came from the United States, Italy and Spain and covered acute and convalescent phases of COVID-19. The material from the prospective study consisted of cDNA or gDNA derived from T cells, B-cell-depleted T cells, or PBMCs. The dataset comprised deeply sampled blood TCRbeta repertoires from subjects exposed to, actively infected with, or recovered from COVID-19. The repertoires were released in a freely available public database intended as a resource for research on the immune response to SARS-CoV-2. Samples were obtained from the ongoing ImmuneRACE study (first 160 participants) and from over a thousand subjects provided by 6 global collaborators. Nearly every sample came with metadata listing a de-identified subject ID, COVID-19 status, age in years and sex. Where HLA class I and class II types were available, the types were taken from metadata supplied by the sample provider, not from assay-based typing. Here is what the overall study found, with its caveats: The quantity of clinical and demographic metadata differed by source and by participant and was supplied without curation.

TCRbeta CDR3 regions were amplified from genomic DNA by means of the immunoSEQ Assay, a bias-controlled multiplex PCR. As for the authors' bioinformatics: Nucleated cell counts per sample were estimated from amplification of reference gene primers within the assay. To quantify the absolute abundance of each unique TCRbeta CDR3 rearrangement, sequence reads were collapsed and filtered. For each sample, productive Simpson clonality was calculated as the square root of Simpson's diversity index over productive rearrangements. Entries here come from immuneACCESS through TCRdb and include only in-frame sequences with V and J called. Some clones fail to appear in such tables; in the studies checked, an unresolved V gene covers under half of the shortfall, and the cause of the remainder is unknown. D and trimming were read from the DNA, whereas the V and J calls and clone size are those reported in that table. The sample data list a few hundred thousand clones, and around nine tenths of these were observed just once. The ten largest clones take up about 11% of the sample.

A distance of 11 bases separates the germline ends of V and J, which lose 3 bases and 2 bases respectively. Per the germline V gene (reference sequence), LNHDA is the CDR1 and SQIVND is the CDR2. The CDR3 spans 15 residues, from the cysteine through the phenylalanine. Only CDR3 DNA is held: 45 bases, read in frame from base 1. One collaborating source in Seattle enrolled patients while the patients were actively infected and followed the patients over time throughout the course of disease. Collaborating institutions collected whole blood in K2EDTA tubes following their own protocols. For TCRbeta analysis, collaborators shipped samples as frozen whole blood, isolated PBMCs, or DNA extracted from either of those sample types. As for this clone: Its antigen is not yet known. No base-level quality is on record; no much larger clone is a single base apart.

The TCR originated in a young woman with COVID-19, enrolled during active disease. The V and J segments used are TRBV19 and TRBJ1-5, and TRBD1 may be the D gene, going by 5 matching bases. The sample consisted of peripheral blood. The sequenced DNA is TGTGCCAGTAGTATTGACAGTGAACGCAATCAGCCCCAGCATTTT. This codes for CASSIDSERNQPQHF. The full variable domain, with segments outside the CDR3 supplied by the reference TRBV19 and TRBJ1-5 proteins, appears as DGGITQSPKYLFRKEGQNVTLSCEQNLNHDAMYWYRQDPGQGLRLIYYSQIVNDFQKGDIAEGYSVSREKKESFPLTVTSAQKNPTAFYLCASSIDSERNQPQHFGDGTRLSIL.